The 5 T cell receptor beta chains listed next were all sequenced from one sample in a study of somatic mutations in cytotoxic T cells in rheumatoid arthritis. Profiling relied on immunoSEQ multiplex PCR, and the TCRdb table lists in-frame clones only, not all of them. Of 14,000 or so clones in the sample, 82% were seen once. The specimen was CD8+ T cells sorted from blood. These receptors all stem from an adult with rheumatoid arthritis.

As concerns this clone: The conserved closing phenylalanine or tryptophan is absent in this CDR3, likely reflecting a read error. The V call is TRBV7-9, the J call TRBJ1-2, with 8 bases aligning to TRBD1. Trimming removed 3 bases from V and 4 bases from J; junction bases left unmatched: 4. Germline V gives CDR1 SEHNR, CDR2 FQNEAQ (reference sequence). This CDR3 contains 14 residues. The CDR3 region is CASSFQGAGYGYTL. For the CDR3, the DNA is TGTGCCAGCAGCTTTCAGGGGGCCGGCTATGGCTACACCCTC.

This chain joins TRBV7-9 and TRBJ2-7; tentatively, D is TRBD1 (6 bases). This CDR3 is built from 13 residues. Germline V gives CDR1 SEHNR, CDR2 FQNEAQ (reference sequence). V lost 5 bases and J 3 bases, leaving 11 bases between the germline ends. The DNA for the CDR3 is TGTGCCAGCAGCCCCCGGGACAACTACGAGCAGTACTTC. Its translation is CASSPRDNYEQYF.

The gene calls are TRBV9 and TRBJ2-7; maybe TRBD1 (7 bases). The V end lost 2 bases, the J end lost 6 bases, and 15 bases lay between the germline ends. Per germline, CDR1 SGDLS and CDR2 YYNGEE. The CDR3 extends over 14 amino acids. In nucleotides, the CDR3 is TGTGCCAGCAGCGTTGGAGGGGGCTGGGGCGAGCAGTACTTC. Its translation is CASSVGGGWGEQYF.

The CDR3 reads CASNRIGLPESRGELFF. CDR3 nucleotide sequence: TGTGCCAGCAACCGTATCGGACTACCAGAGAGTCGGGGGGAGCTGTTTTTT. The chain combines TRBV27 with TRBJ2-2; D perhaps matches TRBD2 (6 bases). Deletions cut 7 bases from V and 8 bases from J, with 26 bases between. In germline, CDR1 is MNHEY, CDR2 SMNVEV (reference sequence). This CDR3 is built from 17 residues.

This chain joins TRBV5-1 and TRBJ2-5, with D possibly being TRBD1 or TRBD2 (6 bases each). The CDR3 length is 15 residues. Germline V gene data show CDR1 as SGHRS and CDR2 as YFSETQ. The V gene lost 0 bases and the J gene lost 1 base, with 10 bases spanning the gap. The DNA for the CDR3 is TGCGCCAGCAGCTTGGAGGGGGGCGGCCAAGAGACCCAGTACTTC. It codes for CASSLEGGGQETQYF.